This paragraph reports one T cell receptor beta chain. Its antigen remains unknown. The entry originates in a study of cytomegalovirus exposure and HLA in healthy donors. A multiplex PCR was run with 60 Vbeta primers and 13 Jbeta primers. Clones were read by immunoSEQ multiplex PCR, and TCRdb kept only the in-frame ones, dropping some. This table has 170,000 or so clones, 60% to 80% appearing once. Study-level findings and limits: When analyzed later, the rates of TCR association showed variation by HLA locus, with DRB1 the most and HLA-C the fewest. An observed cluster of highly shared sequence variants was recorded as a likely sequencing artifact.

The source of this sequence is a woman aged 50 to 60 in good health and CMV-seropositive. The specimen was PBMCs.

The CDR3 coding sequence is TGTGCCAGCAGCGCCCGGGATAGACAGTTCTTC. Protein: CASSARDRQFF. The chain couples TRBV5-7 to TRBJ2-1; tentative D call: TRBD2 (5 bases). TRBV5-7 is an ORF, and what it does is uncertain. The ends were cut back, 4 bases at V and 13 bases at J, with 12 bases in the middle. This CDR3 is 11 amino acids long.